The TCR beta chain described here comes from a study of blood T cell repertoires in COVID-19. For the study at large: Donors in the United States, Italy and Spain gave samples during acute or convalescent COVID-19. T cells, B-cell-depleted T cells, or PBMCs provided the cDNA or gDNA that served as material.

Only in-frame clones appear in the TCRdb table, and some are missing; sequencing was by immunoSEQ multiplex PCR. The table shows 95,000 to 100,000 clones, with roughly four fifths occurring only once. The TCR was taken from a human donor in a cohort sampled during active COVID-19. Source material: peripheral blood.

The CDR3 DNA follows: TGTGCCAGCAGCGGTGGGGTAGGCAGGGTGAGATCTAATGAAAAACTGTTTTTT. It encodes CASSGGVGRVRSNEKLFF. The chain carries TRBV7-2 and TRBJ1-4; maybe TRBD1 (5 bases). Trimming stripped 5 bases from V and 3 bases from J, with 22 bases between. The CDR3 contains 18 residues. The germline V gene encodes CDR1 SGHTA and CDR2 FQGNSA.